What follows are 4 T cell receptor beta chains derived from one specimen sequenced in a study of CD8+ T cells in alopecia areata. Following extraction, RNA underwent reverse transcription to cDNA, which served as the sequencing template. The method was immunoSEQ multiplex PCR; TCRdb's version includes in-frame clones alone and lacks a portion of them. There are roughly 200,000 clones in the sample; approximately 55% occur only once, and under 14% lies in the top ten. The sample's treatment: oral pan-JAK inhibitor, 5-10 mg twice daily. The sequences come from CD8+ T cells sorted from blood, collected at week 24, from a patient treated with tofacitinib. The source is a human donor with alopecia areata.

This clone was detected a few times. Other DNA sequences from this sample encode an identical CDR3 as well. The chain uses TRBV29-1 and TRBJ2-2; the D is unclear. Trimming stripped 5 bases from V and 1 base from J, with 5 bases between. This CDR3 region has 12 residues. The germline V gene has CDR1 SQVTM and CDR2 ANQGSEA. The CDR3 nucleotides read TGCAGCGTTTTGGGGAACACCGGGGAGCTGTTTTTT. Its protein product is CSVLGNTGELFF.

J is TRBJ1-1 and V is TRBV4-3; the D is unclear. V lost 0 bases, J lost 0 bases, and 11 bases lay in between. Germline V gene lookup returns CDR1 LGHNA and CDR2 YSLEER. This CDR3 is built from 16 residues. The CDR3 region has the DNA TGCGCCAGCAGCCAAGATTGGGTGGGCCTGAACACTGAAGCTTTCTTT. Amino acid sequence: CASSQDWVGLNTEAFF.

This clone came up a few times. The chain couples TRBV19 to TRBJ2-7; perhaps D is TRBD1 or TRBD2 (5 bases each). V lost 3 bases, J lost 0 bases, and 12 bases lay in between. The germline V gene has CDR1 LNHDA and CDR2 SQIVND (reference sequence). This CDR3 comprises 15 residues. CDR3: CASSMGVGASYEQYF. CDR3 sequence (DNA): TGTGCCAGTAGTATGGGGGTCGGGGCCTCCTACGAGCAGTACTTC.

The chain couples TRBV7-8 to TRBJ1-5; D remains unclear. The CDR3 consists of 16 residues. Looked up from germline, CDR1 is SGHVS and CDR2 is FQNEAQ. Trimming took 2 bases from V and 0 from J, leaving 11 bases between them. CDR3 DNA sequence: TGTGCCAGCAGCTTACGGTCGGAATATAGCAATCAGCCCCAGCATTTT. As protein: CASSLRSEYSNQPQHF.